Shown below are 18 T cell receptor beta chains from a single sample sequenced in a study of sequential checkpoint blockade in melanoma. Documented treatment: randomized to nivolumab then ipilimumab (arm A) or the reverse (arm B). Sequencing was performed with immunoSEQ multiplex PCR; in TCRdb, only in-frame clones are kept and a portion is missing. The sample consists of under 1,500 clones, roughly 22% of them appearing once. The specimen comprised tumor tissue (inferred from file names), sampled from a patient given nivolumab and ipilimumab in sequence. The receptor set was obtained from a human donor with melanoma.

V gene TRBV18 combines with J gene TRBJ1-2; 10 bases are a match to TRBD1. V was pared by 2 bases and J by 7 bases, with 4 bases of the junction left unmatched. The CDR3 length is 14 residues. The germline CDR1 and CDR2 sequences are KGHSH and LQKENI. Here the CDR3 DNA reads TGTGCCAGCTCACCAAAGGGACAGGGGTTTGGCTACACCTTC. Its translation: CASSPKGQGFGYTF.

The V call is TRBV6-1, the J call TRBJ2-6; D call uncertain. The CDR3 loop spans 15 amino acids. Trimming shortened V by 0 bases and J by 1 base, and 4 bases separated the two germline ends. Germline CDR1 MNHNS, CDR2 SASEGT. The CDR3 nucleotides read TGTGCCAGCAGTGAAGCAAAATCTGGGGCCAACGTCCTGACTTTC. This encodes CASSEAKSGANVLTF.

This clone is deemed large (0.1 to 1%). The rearrangement uses TRBV19 and TRBJ1-1, with 7 bases lining up with TRBD1. Germline V gives CDR1 LNHDA, CDR2 SQIVND (reference sequence). The CDR3 contains 13 residues. V shed 8 bases and J 1 base; nucleotides not matched to a gene: 4. CDR3 DNA: TGTGCCAGTGGCTCAGGGGGGAACACTGAAGCTTTCTTT. It is translated as CASGSGGNTEAFF.

The chain couples TRBV11-3 to TRBJ1-5, with 8 bases that match TRBD1. This CDR3 has 14 amino acids. The germline V gene encodes CDR1 SGHNT and CDR2 YENEEA. Losses at the gene ends were 2 bases for V and 5 bases for J; bases not matched to a gene: 2. The CDR3 loop is CASSLMTGDQPQHF. Written as DNA, the CDR3 is TGTGCCAGCAGCTTAATGACAGGGGATCAGCCCCAGCATTTT.

The chain recombines TRBV5-1 with TRBJ2-6; D might be TRBD2 (6 bases). V lost 5 bases to trimming and J lost 0 bases, with 9 bases between them. Germline V gene sequence: CDR1 SGHRS, CDR2 YFSETQ. The CDR3 has 15 amino acids. The DNA of the CDR3 is TGCGCCAGCAGGGTGGACTACTCTGGGGCCAACGTCCTGACTTTC. It is translated as CASRVDYSGANVLTF.

This clone occurred a few times. V and J are TRBV11-3 and TRBJ1-5; 7 nucleotides line up with TRBD1. The germline CDR1 and CDR2 sequences are SGHNT and YENEEA. The CDR3 has 14 amino acids. V dropped 5 bases and J dropped 7; count of bases not matched to a gene: 8. CDR3 residues: CASSPGQAGQPQHF. The CDR3 DNA reads as TGTGCCAGCAGCCCTGGACAGGCAGGACAGCCCCAGCATTTT.

This clone is termed medium-sized (0.01 to 0.1%). The chain has TRBV11-3 and TRBJ2-1, with 13 bases identical to TRBD2. J gave up 8 bases and V 3 bases, and 10 bases lay outside the gene matches. This CDR3 region has 17 residues. Per germline, CDR1 SGHNT and CDR2 YENEEA. CDR3 DNA: TGTGCCAGCAGCTTCGTACTAGCGGGAGGGCCCTTAGATGAGCAGTTCTTC. It translates to CASSFVLAGGPLDEQFF. The full variable domain, in which reference TRBV11-3 and TRBJ2-1 provide the parts outside the CDR3, is EAGVVQSPRYKIIEKKQPVAFWCNPISGHNTLYWYLQNLGQGPELLIRYENEEAVDDSQLPKDRFSAERLKGVDSTLKIQPAELGDSAVYLCASSFVLAGGPLDEQFFGPGTRLTVL.

In this sample, this clone is medium-sized. The CDR3 DNA is TGTGCCAGCAGCTTGGGGACAGATGTAAGACAATCCAGAGCTTTCTTT. This sequence encodes CASSLGTDVRQSRAFF. The rearrangement links TRBV11-3 to TRBJ1-1; TRBD1 aligns across 7 bases. This CDR3 has 16 residues. Germline CDR1 SGHNT, CDR2 YENEEA. V shed 3 bases and J 10 bases; nucleotides not matched to a gene: 17.

The genes are TRBV25-1 and TRBJ2-3, with TRBD2 identical over 7 bases. The CDR3 consists of 14 residues. Per germline, CDR1 MGHDK and CDR2 SYGVNS. The J segment lost 4 bases and the V segment lost 3 bases, leaving 4 bases of the junction unmatched. CDR3 sequence reads: CASSDQAGADTQYF. The CDR3 nucleotides read TGTGCCAGCAGTGATCAGGCGGGAGCAGATACGCAGTATTTT.

This chain links TRBV5-1 with TRBJ2-1, with a tentative D call TRBD1 (6 bases). The V gene lost 3 bases and the J gene lost 12 bases, with 19 bases spanning the gap. This CDR3 comprises 14 residues. The germline V gene has CDR1 SGHRS and CDR2 YFSETQ. DNA of the CDR3: TGCGCCAGCAGCTACAACGACAGGACTCAATGGCAGTTCTTC. Protein sequence: CASSYNDRTQWQFF.

V is TRBV18 and J is TRBJ2-6, with TRBD1 matching over 7 bases. The germline CDR1 and CDR2 sequences are KGHSH and LQKENI. This CDR3 region has 19 residues. V lost 6 bases, J lost 0 bases, and 14 bases stayed unmatched. CDR3 sequence: CASSPIRKGQSSGANVLTF. The DNA for the CDR3 is TGTGCCAGCTCGCCGATCAGGAAGGGACAGAGCTCTGGGGCCAACGTCCTGACTTTC.

This clone is judged large (0.1 to 1%). The chain carries TRBV11-3 and TRBJ1-4, with a weak D call TRBD1 (6 bases). The CDR3 runs to 15 residues. The germline CDR1 and CDR2 sequences are SGHNT and YENEEA. V lost 1 base and J lost 5, with 11 bases in between. The CDR3 is CASSLGGGPNEKLFF. CDR3 bases: TGTGCCAGCAGCTTAGGGGGGGGCCCCAATGAAAAACTGTTTTTT.

The J gene is TRBJ2-7, the V gene TRBV11-3; D is unresolved. This CDR3 spans 14 amino acids. Germline assignment: CDR1 SGHNT and CDR2 YENEEA. The V end lost 3 bases, the J end lost 3 bases, and 12 bases lay between the germline ends. This CDR3 is CASSLAPGIYEQYF. In nucleotides, the CDR3 is TGTGCCAGCAGCTTGGCCCCAGGAATCTACGAGCAGTACTTC.

The sample holds a few counts of this clone. This chain connects TRBV9 to TRBJ2-1, with D tentatively TRBD1 or TRBD2 (6 bases each). V lost 4 bases and J 7 bases, leaving 30 bases between the germline ends. CDR1 and CDR2 (germline): SGDLS, YYNGEE. The length of the CDR3 is 19 residues. In DNA, the CDR3 is TGTGCCAGCAGCATCCACCCTCAGGGGATAGGGACTCGCCAAAATGAGCAGTTCTTC. It codes for CASSIHPQGIGTRQNEQFF.

Here the CDR3 DNA reads TGTGCCAGCAGTGACACCCGGAGAAATACGCAGTATTTT. This sequence encodes CASSDTRRNTQYF. The rearrangement joins TRBV28 to TRBJ2-3; no firm D call. Germline V gene sequence: CDR1 MDHEN, CDR2 SYDVKM. This CDR3 has 13 amino acids. With 5 bases removed from V and 7 bases from J, the gap between germline ends came to 13 bases.

There are a few counts of this clone. J is TRBJ2-5 and V is TRBV7-5; TRBD2 is taken as the D call from the table, unchecked against the DNA. TRBV7-5 corresponds to a pseudogene. There are 17 residues in the CDR3. This CDR3 is CASGRTSERRPQETQYF. The CDR3 region has the DNA TGTGCCAGCGGTCGGACTAGCGAACGGAGGCCCCAAGAGACCCAGTACTTC.

This clone was seen a handful of times. The chain carries TRBV6-8 and TRBJ2-3, with 7 bases aligning to TRBD1. J lost 3 bases, V lost 6 bases, and 6 bases had no gene match. Germline V CDR1 and CDR2: MNHGY, SAAAGT. The CDR3 is 14 residues long. The CDR3 DNA sequence: TGTGCCAGCAGGGAATCGACAGGGACAGATACGCAGTATTTT. Its protein is CASRESTGTDTQYF.

The chain couples TRBV5-1 to TRBJ2-7; 9 bases line up with TRBD1. This CDR3 comprises 19 residues. V lost 0 bases to trimming and J lost 2 bases; unmatched junction nucleotides: 15. Germline V gene data show CDR1 as SGHRS and CDR2 as YFSETQ. CDR3 amino acids: CASSLAVAWGTGSTYEQYF. In DNA form, the CDR3 reads TGCGCCAGCAGCTTGGCCGTGGCCTGGGGGACAGGGTCTACCTACGAGCAGTACTTC.